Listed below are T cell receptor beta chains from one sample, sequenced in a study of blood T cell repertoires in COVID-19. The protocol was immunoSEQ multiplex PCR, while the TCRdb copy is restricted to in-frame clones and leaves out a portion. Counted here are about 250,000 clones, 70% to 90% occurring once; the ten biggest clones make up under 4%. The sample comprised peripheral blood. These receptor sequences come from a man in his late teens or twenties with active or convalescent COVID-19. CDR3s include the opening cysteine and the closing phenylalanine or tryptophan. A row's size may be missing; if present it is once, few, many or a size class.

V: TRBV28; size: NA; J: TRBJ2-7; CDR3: CASSLTSRTDKQYF
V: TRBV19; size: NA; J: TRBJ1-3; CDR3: CASSRVESGNTIYF
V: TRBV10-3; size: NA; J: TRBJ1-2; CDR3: CAISGEGGGNPNYGYTF
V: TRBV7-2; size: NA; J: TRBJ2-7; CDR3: CASSLRAGGWEQYF
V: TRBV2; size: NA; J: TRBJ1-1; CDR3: CASSSTGTEAFF
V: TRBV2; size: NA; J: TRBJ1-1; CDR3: CASSEVSLEAFF
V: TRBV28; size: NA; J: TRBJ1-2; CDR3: CASSLGQGYGYTF
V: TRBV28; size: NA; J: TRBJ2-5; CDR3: CASSPPGGLKTQYF
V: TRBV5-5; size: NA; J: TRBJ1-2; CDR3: CASSLELRNGYTF
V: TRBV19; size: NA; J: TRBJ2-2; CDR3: CASMGQGRTGELFF
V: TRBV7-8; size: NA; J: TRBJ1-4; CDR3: CASSLVNTGFNEKLFF
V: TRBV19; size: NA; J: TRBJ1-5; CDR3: CASQDSFLQVQQPQHF
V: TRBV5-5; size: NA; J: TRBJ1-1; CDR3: CASRLLYGTGGKNTEAFF
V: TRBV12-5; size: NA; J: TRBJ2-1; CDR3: CASGPGQGAYNEQFF
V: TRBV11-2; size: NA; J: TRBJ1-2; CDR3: CASSLSGQGSGYTF
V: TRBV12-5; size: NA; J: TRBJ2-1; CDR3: CASGLGQGGGNEQFF
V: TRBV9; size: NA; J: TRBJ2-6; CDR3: CASSVGNRASGGANVLTF
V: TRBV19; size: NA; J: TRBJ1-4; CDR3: CASSIRQGATNEKLFF
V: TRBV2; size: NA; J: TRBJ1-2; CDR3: CASSDRQGDGYTF
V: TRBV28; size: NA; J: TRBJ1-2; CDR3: CASSQGVYGYTF
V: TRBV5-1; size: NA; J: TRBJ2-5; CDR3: CASTQGGGLDETQYF
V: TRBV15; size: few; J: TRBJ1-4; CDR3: CATGGGSTNEKLFF
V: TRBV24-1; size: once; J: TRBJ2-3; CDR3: CATGDRISTDTQYF
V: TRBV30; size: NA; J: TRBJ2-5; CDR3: CAWNEVQRGFVETQYF
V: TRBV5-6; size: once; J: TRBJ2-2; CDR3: CASSAGLAGGPTVGELFF
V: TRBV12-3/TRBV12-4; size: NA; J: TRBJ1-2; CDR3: CASSLSIYRGYTF
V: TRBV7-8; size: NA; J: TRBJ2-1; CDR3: CASSLGLAEYNEQFF
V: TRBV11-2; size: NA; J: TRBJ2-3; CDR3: CASSLGRGGPDTQYF
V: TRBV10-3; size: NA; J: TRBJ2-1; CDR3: CAISGEPGSEQFF
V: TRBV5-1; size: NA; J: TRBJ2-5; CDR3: CASSSLAFGLETQYF
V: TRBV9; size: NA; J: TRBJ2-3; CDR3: CASARQIAGITDTQYF
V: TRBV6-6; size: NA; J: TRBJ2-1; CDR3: CASSSGTRRFEQFF
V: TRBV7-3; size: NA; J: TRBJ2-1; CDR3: CASSPSAGFFEQFF
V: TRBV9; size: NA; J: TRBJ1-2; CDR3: CASSVADRSYGYTF
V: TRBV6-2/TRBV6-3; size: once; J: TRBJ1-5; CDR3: CASSLRGPQHF
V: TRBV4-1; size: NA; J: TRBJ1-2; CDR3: CASSQPPPRREIDYGYTF
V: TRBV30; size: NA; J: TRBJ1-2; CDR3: CAGLNQWNYGYTF
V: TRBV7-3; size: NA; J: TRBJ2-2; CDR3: CASSSTGGTGELFF
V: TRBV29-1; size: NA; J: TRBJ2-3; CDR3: CSVVGGADTQYF
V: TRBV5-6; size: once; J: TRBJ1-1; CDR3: CASSFQLFEAFF
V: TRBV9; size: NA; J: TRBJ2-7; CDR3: CASSVGRSSYEQYF
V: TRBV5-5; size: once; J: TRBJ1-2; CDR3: CASSLGSQGSYGYTF
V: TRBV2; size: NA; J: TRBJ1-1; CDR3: CASSDVNKAFF
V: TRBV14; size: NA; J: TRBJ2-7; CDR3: CASSQGRGLADDYEQYF
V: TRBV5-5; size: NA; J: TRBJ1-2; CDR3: CASSLGRDGYTF
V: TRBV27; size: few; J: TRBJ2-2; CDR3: CASRSETGLRIGELFF
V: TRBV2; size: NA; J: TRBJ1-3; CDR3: CASRRGSGNTIYF
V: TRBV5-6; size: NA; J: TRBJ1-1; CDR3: CASSLRGSENTEAFF
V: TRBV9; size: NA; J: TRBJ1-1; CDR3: CASSVIGQGEAFF
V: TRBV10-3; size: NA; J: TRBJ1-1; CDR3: CAIRGQGVVNTEAFF
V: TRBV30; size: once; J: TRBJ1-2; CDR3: CAWTQGMAYGYTF
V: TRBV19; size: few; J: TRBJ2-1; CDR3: CASSQGTGGYNEQFF
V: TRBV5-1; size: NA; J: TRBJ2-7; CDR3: CASSSGQGYEQYF
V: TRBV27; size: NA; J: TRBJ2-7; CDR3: CASSRPDSPASF
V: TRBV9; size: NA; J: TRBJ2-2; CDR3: CASSVVRGGAGTGELFF
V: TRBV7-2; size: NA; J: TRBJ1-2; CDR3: CASSSTRTGGNYGYTF
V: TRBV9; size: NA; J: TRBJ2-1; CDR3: CASSEGTGGGNEQFF
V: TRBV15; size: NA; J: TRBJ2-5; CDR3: CATSNVAGQETQYF
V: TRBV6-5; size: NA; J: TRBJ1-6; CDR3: CASSYSTGVNSPLHF